The rows below give T cell receptor beta chains drawn from one sample of a study of tumor and adjacent non-tumor tissue in lung cancer. TCRdb passed the multiplex PCR reads through MiXCR, listing each CDR3 protein once. Of 200,000 or so distinct CDR3 sequences listed, 70% to 75% are singletons. Sequencing input: lung tumor tissue. These receptors were taken from a man aged 60 to 75 with non-small cell lung cancer. The CDR3 runs from the conserved cysteine through the conserved F or W. Each record gives: D gene, clone size, J gene, V gene, CDR3 DNA, CDR3 protein. The D gene is left open where the match is weak. Where a row states a size, it is once, few, many or the class of an expanded clone; other rows omit it.

>TRBD1|NA|TRBJ2-3|TRBV10-1
TGCGCCAGCAGTACAGGGGGCGGCACAGATACGCAGTATTTT
CASSTGGGTDTQYF
>NA|many|TRBJ1-6|TRBV5-4
TGTGCCAGCAGCCTGGACACGAGCTCCTATAATTCACCCCTCCACTTT
CASSLDTSSYNSPLHF
>NA|NA|TRBJ2-2|TRBV29-1
TGCAGAGTTGAACGGGGAAACACCGGGGAGCTATTTTTT
CRVERGNTGELFF
>NA|NA|TRBJ1-5|TRBV20-1
TGCAGTGCTAGGGAGCTAAAGGAGAATCAGCCTCAGCATTTT
CSARELKENQPQHF
>NA|many|TRBJ1-3|TRBV24-1
TGTGCCACCAGAAAAAGGAAGGCGGGAAACACCATATATTTT
CATRKRKAGNTIYF
>NA|NA|TRBJ2-7|TRBV20-1
TGCAGTGCTACGAATACAGGTAGGGTCGACGAGCAGTACTTC
CSATNTGRVDEQYF
>TRBD2|NA|TRBJ2-3|TRBV6-1
TGTGCTAGCAGTGAACTAGCGGGGGGGCCAGATACGCTGTATTTT
CASSELAGGPDTLYF
>NA|NA|TRBJ2-2|TRBV6-5
TGTACCAACAGTTACTCGGGTGGGGACCGGGAGCTGTTTTTT
CTNSYSGGDRELFF
>TRBD1|NA|TRBJ1-2|TRBV4-1
TGCACCAGCAACCAGGGGGTGCGGCAGGCGATTAGCCTCTATGGCTACACCTTC
CTSNQGVRQAISLYGYTF
>NA|NA|TRBJ2-1|TRBV11-3
TGTGCCAGCAACTTAAGGACAATAAGCCCCAATCAGCAGTTCTTC
CASNLRTISPNQQFF
>NA|NA|TRBJ1-5|TRBV29-1
TGCAGCGTTGAGCCGGGATGGTTGGGAGATACGCAGCATTTT
CSVEPGWLGDTQHF
>TRBD2|NA|TRBJ2-1|TRBV11-3
TGTGCCAGCAGCCGTAGCGGGATGGCCGCAGGCAGGAATAAGCAGTTCTTC
CASSRSGMAAGRNKQFF
>NA|NA|TRBJ1-1|TRBV10-1
TGCGCCAGCAGTAAGGGGCGAGGGACTGAAGCTTTCTTT
CASSKGRGTEAFF
>NA|NA|TRBJ2-7|TRBV29-1
TGTAGCGTTGAATATACCCGGAGGGCAAAGCAGTACTTC
CSVEYTRRAKQYF
>NA|NA|TRBJ2-3|TRBV21-1
TGTGCCAGCAGCCTACAGGGGGCGCTAACAGATACGCAGTATTTT
CASSLQGALTDTQYF
>NA|NA|TRBJ1-1|TRBV4-3
TGCGCCAGCTCGAGGGATCGGACTGAAGCTTTGTTT
CASSRDRTEALF
>NA|NA|TRBJ2-5|TRBV4-3
TGCGCCAGCAGCCAAGGGACTAGCAGGGGGAGACGGGAGACCCAGTACTTC
CASSQGTSRGRRETQYF
>TRBD1|NA|TRBJ1-2|TRBV6-1
TGTGCCAGCAGTGCGGGACAGGCCGCTAACTATGGCTACACCTTC
CASSAGQAANYGYTF
>NA|NA|TRBJ1-6|TRBV28
TGTGCCAGCAGAGGAGAGGGGAATAATTCACCCCTCCACTTT
CASRGEGNNSPLHF
>TRBD2|NA|TRBJ2-7|TRBV6-5
TGTGCCAGCAGTTCCTCGGGGACTAATACCTACGAGCAGTACTTC
CASSSSGTNTYEQYF
>NA|NA|TRBJ1-4|TRBV20-1
TGCAGTGCTAGCCGGGACGGAGATAATGAAAAACTGTTTTTT
CSASRDGDNEKLFF
>NA|NA|TRBJ1-1|TRBV7-9
TGTGCCAGCAGCCCAGACAGGTTGAACATTGAAGCTTTCTTT
CASSPDRLNIEAFF
>TRBD1|NA|TRBJ1-4|TRBV11-2
TGTGCCAGCAGCCCATCGGGACAGGGGGTCACTGGTGAAAAACTGTTTTTT
CASSPSGQGVTGEKLFF
>NA|NA|TRBJ1-5|TRBV20-1
TGCAGGGGCGGGGGCAGGAATCAGCCCCAGCATTTT
CRGGGRNQPQHF
>TRBD1|few|TRBJ1-2|TRBV11-2
TGTACCAGCAGCTTGGGACAGGGCTATGGCTATACCTTC
CTSSLGQGYGYTF
>NA|NA|TRBJ2-2|TRBV6-6
TGTGCCAGCAGCTCATACGGGGTCGACATCGGGGAACTGTTTTTT
CASSSYGVDIGELFF
>NA|few|TRBJ1-4|TRBV20-1
TGCAGTGCTAGAGAGCCGGGGACGCCGGGGAAACTGTTTTTT
CSAREPGTPGKLFF
>TRBD1|NA|TRBJ2-7|TRBV6-6
TGTGCCAGTTCCCCCCTGACAGGGCTCCAGTCCTACGAGCAGTACTTC
CASSPLTGLQSYEQYF
>TRBD1|NA|TRBJ2-7|TRBV12-3/TRBV12-4
TGTGTCAGCAGCGCGCCAGGACAGGGAAACTACGAGCAGTACTTC
CVSSAPGQGNYEQYF
>NA|NA|TRBJ2-5|TRBV12-3/TRBV12-4
TGTGCCAGCAGCCCAGGCGGACTATCGGGAAGCACCCAATACTTC
CASSPGGLSGSTQYF
>NA|NA|TRBJ2-7|TRBV6-5
TGTGCCAGCAGGCCTCAACTGACTGAGGGCTACGAGCAGTACTTC
CASRPQLTEGYEQYF
>NA|NA|TRBJ1-3|TRBV6-1
TGTGCCAGCTGTGAAGAAATGTACACCATATATTTT
CASCEEMYTIYF
>NA|NA|TRBJ1-4|TRBV11-1
TGTGCCAGCAGCAGCCCCGGGCAGGGCGAAGAACTGTCCTTT
CASSSPGQGEELSF
>NA|once|TRBJ1-2|TRBV11-3
TGTGCCAGCAGCTTAGTTTCTTCCAGCGGGAAGGGCCGCACCTTC
CASSLVSSSGKGRTF
>NA|NA|TRBJ2-3|TRBV5-1
TGCGCCAGCAGGCCTGAGGCGGATACGCAGTATTTT
CASRPEADTQYF
>TRBD1|NA|TRBJ2-5|TRBV11-1
TGTGCCAGCAGTCCGGGACAGGGCGTAGAGACCCAGTACTTC
CASSPGQGVETQYF
>TRBD1|few|TRBJ2-3|TRBV6-5
TGTGCCAGCAGTTACTCGTTACAGGGGGCAGATACGCAGTATTTT
CASSYSLQGADTQYF
>NA|once|TRBJ1-2|TRBV5-1
TGCGCCAGCAGCGAGGGAGAGATTAACTATGGCTACACCTTC
CASSEGEINYGYTF
>NA|NA|TRBJ2-7|TRBV6-5
TGTTCCAGCAGTTACACCTCGACAGGTGCCTCCTACGATCAGTACTTC
CSSSYTSTGASYDQYF
>TRBD1|NA|TRBJ1-5|TRBV6-6
TGTGCCAGCAGTTTTGGGACAGGGGAAATGCAGCCCCAACATTTT
CASSFGTGEMQPQHF
>TRBD2|NA|TRBJ2-2|TRBV24-1
TGTGCCACCAGTCGCCAGGGTAGCGGGAGTGGCACCGGGGACCTGTTTTTT
CATSRQGSGSGTGDLFF
>NA|once|TRBJ2-7|TRBV6-5
TGTGCCAGCAGCTCGTTCGGTGGATACTACGAGCAGTACTTC
CASSSFGGYYEQYF
>TRBD2|NA|TRBJ2-3|TRBV20-1
TGCAATTCTAGTCTCCTAGCGGGAGATACGCAGTATTTT
CNSSLLAGDTQYF
>NA|NA|TRBJ1-1|TRBV29-1
TGCAGCGTTGAAGGCCCCGTGACAGGAGTGAACACTGAAGCTTTCTTT
CSVEGPVTGVNTEAFF
>NA|many|TRBJ1-5|TRBV28
TGTGCCAGCAGCCCGACAGTATACCAGCCCCAGCATTTT
CASSPTVYQPQHF
>TRBD2|NA|TRBJ2-4|TRBV11-2
TGTGCCAGCAGCTTAGGGGCTAGCGGGAGTTCAAAAAACATTCAGTACTTC
CASSLGASGSSKNIQYF
>NA|many|TRBJ2-1|TRBV19
TGTGCCAGCGCCGACACCGGTTATTACAATGAGCAGTTCTTC
CASADTGYYNEQFF
>TRBD2|NA|TRBJ2-2|TRBV12-3/TRBV12-4
TGTGCCTGCAGTGCATTCATCGGGGGGTCTGGGGAGCTGTTTTTT
CACSAFIGGSGELFF
>TRBD1|NA|TRBJ2-2|TRBV11-3
TGTGTCAGCAGCTCAGGGGACAGGCGGTCAGGGGAGCTGTTTTTT
CVSSSGDRRSGELFF
>NA|few|TRBJ2-7|TRBV20-1
TGCAGTACCCTTGGCAGGGAAAGCTACGAGCAGTACTTC
CSTLGRESYEQYF